The T cell receptor (beta chain) under discussion was sequenced for a study of shared clonotypes between healthy human individuals. On the study more broadly: Contributing individuals were two females and a few males aged 18 to 49. Notes on the study in general: Clonotypes that were shared across four donors made up around 5% of naive CD4 clonotypes. It was the non-shared clonotypes that had lower generation probabilities than clonotypes shared by all four donors.

Notes on this clone: The antigen remains undetermined.

J was trimmed by 7 bases and V by 7 bases; bases with no gene match: 3. CDR1 is SNHLY, CDR2 FYNNEI, per germline. The CDR3 covers 12 residues. Researchers partitioned CD4+ cells into CD45RA+ naive and CD45RA-negative memory subsets. The assay was immunoSEQ multiplex PCR, and TCRdb's table has in-frame clones only and misses some. The sample has more than 900,000 clones, around 78% seen once. Source material: memory CD4+ T cells from PBMCs. The sample's subset: CD45RA-negative fraction. This chain uses TRBV2 with TRBJ2-1, with TRBD1 matching 8 bases. This TCR was recovered from a man between 18 and 29 years old in good health. Some clones in this sample may be carry-over from other donors' samples. CDR3 nucleotide sequence: TGTGCCAGCACCTACAGGGGGAATGAGCAGTTCTTC. Its protein is CASTYRGNEQFF.